Described below is a single T cell receptor beta chain sequence and its context. What it binds is unknown. This CDR3 spans 18 amino acids. Per the germline V gene, CDR1 is SGHKS and CDR2 is YYEKEE (reference sequence). J gave up 8 bases and V 0 bases, and 15 bases lay outside the gene matches. These data originate in a study of response to subunit inactivated influenza vaccine. Study observations and caveats: There was a suggestion from the authors that each seasonal influenza vaccination recruits few new T cells.

MiXCR, applied by TCRdb to the RT-PCR reads, yields one record per CDR3 protein. The sample shows roughly 290,000 distinct CDR3 sequences, about a fifth of them seen only once. The V call is TRBV5-5, the J call TRBJ1-2; 11 nucleotides agree with TRBD1. The sequenced sample was PBMCs from blood, obtained less than 22 months after vaccination. This receptor was obtained from a man aged 50 to 75 who received an inactivated influenza vaccine. The CDR3 sequence: CASSLDVTAGQGARGYTF. CDR3 in DNA: TGTGCCAGCAGCTTGGATGTAACGGCTGGACAGGGGGCGCGAGGCTACACCTTC.